Below, 13 T cell receptor beta chains from the same sample are listed, as sequenced in a study of T cells in Graves' hyperthyroidism and ophthalmopathy (dated by TCRdb to about 2019). Receptor libraries were prepared by multiplex PCR. The data were produced on an Illumina HiSeq 2000. Amplification of TCR beta CDR3 regions was carried out from RNA transcripts. The first round of RT-PCR for the TCR CDR3 was performed with the HTBI primer set and the Qiagen OneStep RT-PCR kit. Clones were called with MiXCR by TCRdb after fastp trimmed the public reads at Q25, and only in-frame beta chains were retained. All rows with the same CDR3 protein become a single entry with the most common DNA and genes. The sample includes 130,000 or so distinct CDR3 sequences, with around 20% observed a single time. The ten largest clones add up to 60% to 80% of the sample. Input material: blood. These receptors were taken from a woman in her 50s with Graves' hyperthyroidism that later progressed to Graves' ophthalmopathy.

This clonotype has ten or more counts. The chain links TRBV5-1 to TRBJ2-7, with D possibly matching TRBD1 (6 bases). CDR3 length: 15 amino acids. The V gene's germline CDR1 is SGHRS and CDR2 YFSETQ. V lost 3 bases, J lost 1 base, and 14 bases lay in between. The CDR3 region is CASSSIDDRSYEQYF. CDR3 sequence (DNA): TGCGCCAGCAGCTCCATTGACGACAGGTCCTACGAGCAGTACTTC.

With regard to this clonotype: One base away lies a much larger clone, so this may be a sequencing read error. The CDR3 DNA follows: TGTGCCACGCAGGGGGCCGGGGAGCTGTCTTTT. The encoded protein is CATQGAGELSF. The chain is built from TRBV24-1 and TRBJ2-2, with 8 bases that match TRBD1. Germline V gene lookup returns CDR1 KGHDR and CDR2 SFDVKD. The CDR3 has 11 amino acids.

This clonotype showed up many times. This sequence joins TRBV3-1 and TRBJ1-6; the D is unclear. Trimming took off 3 bases at V and 10 bases at J, with 28 bases between the two ends. This CDR3 has 19 residues. Germline values: CDR1 LGHDT, CDR2 YNNKEL (reference sequence). The CDR3 DNA reads TGTGCCAGCAGCCAGCGGGCTCTACGACAACTGGAAAATAGCTCACCCCTCCACTTT. It encodes CASSQRALRQLENSSPLHF.

There are many counts of this clonotype. The chain couples TRBV5-1 to TRBJ2-1; tentatively, D is TRBD1 (6 bases). This CDR3 contains 15 residues. The germline V and J ends were trimmed by 5 bases and 3 bases, with 15 bases remaining between them. The germline V gene has CDR1 SGHRS and CDR2 YFSETQ. In nucleotides, the CDR3 is TGCGCCAGCAGGCGGACAGTAAGTCTCTACAATGAGCAGTTCTTC. Translation gives CASRRTVSLYNEQFF.

The chain employs TRBV11-2 and TRBJ2-6; maybe TRBD1 (6 bases). V was pared by 0 bases and J by 0 bases, with 9 bases between. This CDR3 has 17 amino acids. The V gene's germline CDR1 is SGHAT and CDR2 FQNNGV. Written as DNA, the CDR3 is TGTGCCAGCAGCTTAGACGGACAGAGCTCTGGGGCCAACGTCCTGACTTTC. Translated, it gives CASSLDGQSSGANVLTF.

This clonotype has at least ten counts. The CDR3 is CSARGYGTSYNEQFF. CDR3 DNA sequence: TGCAGTGCTAGGGGATACGGAACCTCCTACAATGAGCAGTTCTTC. This chain joins TRBV20-1 and TRBJ2-1; D not resolved. Germline loops: CDR1 DFQATT, CDR2 SNEGSKA (reference sequence). Trimming left V 3 bases short and J 0 bases short, with 12 bases between. The CDR3 length is 15 residues.

V gene TRBV28 combines with J gene TRBJ2-3; the match to TRBD2 covers 13 bases. The germline CDR1 and CDR2 sequences are MDHEN and SYDVKM. Unmatched junction bases numbered 2, after V lost 0 bases and J lost 5 bases. The CDR3 is made up of 16 amino acids. The CDR3 reads CASSLWTSGRLDTQYF. CDR3 sequence (DNA): TGTGCCAGCAGTTTATGGACTAGCGGGAGGTTAGATACGCAGTATTTT.

Many counts were recorded for this clonotype. V gene TRBV11-2 combines with J gene TRBJ1-2; 9 bases match TRBD1. There are 13 residues in the CDR3. Germline loops: CDR1 SGHAT, CDR2 FQNNGV. Trimming at V came to 5 bases and at J to 8 bases, leaving 6 bases not matched to a gene. The CDR3 sequence is CASSPGTGSGYTF. DNA for the CDR3: TGTGCCAGCAGCCCCGGGACAGGGAGCGGCTACACCTTC.

Many counts were recorded for this clonotype. V gene TRBV7-8 combines with J gene TRBJ2-1, with 7 positions matching TRBD2. The CDR3 has 16 amino acids. Germline-derived CDR1 and CDR2 are SGHVS and FQNEAQ. The trim removed 4 bases at V and 4 bases at J, leaving 10 bases unmatched. The CDR3 sequence is CASSSDLAGAYNEQFF. The CDR3 DNA reads TGTGCCAGCAGCTCGGACCTGGCGGGAGCTTACAATGAGCAGTTCTTC.

To note about this clonotype: The junction departs from germline at one end; a sequencing error may be responsible. The chain joins TRBV5-1 to TRBJ2-2; 9 nucleotides match TRBD2. The CDR3 contains 15 residues. Germline CDR1 and CDR2: SGHRS and YFSETQ. DNA for the CDR3: TGCGCCAGCAGCTTGAGCGGGGGGAACGCCGGGGAGCTGTTTTTT. The encoded protein is CASSLSGGNAGELFF.

This clonotype was recorded a few times. This could be a read error, since a much larger clone is one nucleotide away. Given the absence of the conserved phenylalanine or tryptophan at the CDR3 end, a read error is likely. V usage is TRBV18 and J usage is TRBJ2-7; TRBD1 matches at 7 bases. Germline V CDR1 and CDR2: KGHSH, LQKENI. With 1 base clipped from V and 4 bases from J, the junction kept 7 bases outside the gene matches. The CDR3 length is 15 residues. The CDR3 spells CASSPRDREAYEQYL. The DNA for the CDR3 is TGTGCCAGCTCACCACGAGACAGGGAAGCGTACGAGCAGTACCTC.

This clonotype was seen at least ten times. The chain couples TRBV28 to TRBJ1-5; the D gene is possibly TRBD1 (6 bases). This CDR3 is built from 14 residues. The germline CDR1 and CDR2 sequences are MDHEN and SYDVKM. V lost 6 bases and J 6 bases, leaving 15 bases between the germline ends. The CDR3 is CASRTTGYGQPQHF. The CDR3 bases are TGTGCCAGCAGGACTACAGGGTACGGTCAGCCCCAGCATTTT.

V is TRBV5-8 and J is TRBJ2-4; TRBD2 matches at 11 bases. The germline V gene encodes CDR1 SGHTS and CDR2 YDEGEE. V was clipped by 3 bases and J by 0 bases; unmatched bases: 2. The CDR3 has 16 amino acids. The CDR3 is CASSWGLAVAKNIQYF. CDR3 sequence (DNA): TGTGCCAGCAGCTGGGGACTAGCGGTAGCCAAAAACATTCAGTACTTC.